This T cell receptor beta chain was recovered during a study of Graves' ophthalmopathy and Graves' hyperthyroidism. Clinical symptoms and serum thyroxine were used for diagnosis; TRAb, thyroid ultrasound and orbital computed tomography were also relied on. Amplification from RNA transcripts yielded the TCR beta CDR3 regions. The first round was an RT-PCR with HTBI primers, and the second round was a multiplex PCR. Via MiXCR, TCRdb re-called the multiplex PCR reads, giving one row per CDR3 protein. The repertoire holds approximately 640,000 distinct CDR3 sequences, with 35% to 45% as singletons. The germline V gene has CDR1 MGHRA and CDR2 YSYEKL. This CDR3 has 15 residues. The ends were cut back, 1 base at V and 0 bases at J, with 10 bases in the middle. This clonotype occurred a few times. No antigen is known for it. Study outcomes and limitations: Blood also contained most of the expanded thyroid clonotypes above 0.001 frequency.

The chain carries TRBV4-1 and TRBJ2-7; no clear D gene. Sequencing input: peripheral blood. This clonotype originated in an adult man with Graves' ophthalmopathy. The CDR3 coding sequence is TGCGCCAGCAGCCAAGGGCCTCCTAGCTCCTACGAGCAGTACTTC. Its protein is CASSQGPPSSYEQYF.